This T cell receptor (beta chain) was sequenced for a study of blood T cell repertoires in COVID-19. Study information: Collection of acute and convalescent COVID-19 samples took place in the United States, Italy and Spain. PBMCs, B-cell-depleted T cells, or T cells were the source of the cDNA or gDNA that made up the material.

The germline CDR1 and CDR2 sequences are SGDLS and YYNGEE. There are 11 residues in the CDR3. The germline V and J ends were trimmed by 3 bases and 8 bases, with 8 bases remaining between them. Study processing details: Amplifying reference gene primers gave estimates of nucleated cell counts. Sequenced by immunoSEQ multiplex PCR; TCRdb stores in-frame clones only, minus some. V and J calls and clone size are as listed in that table; D and trimming were resolved from the DNA. The data hold about 110,000 clones, with roughly 79% observed a single time. The TCR was taken from a woman older than 75 with active or convalescent COVID-19. The sample taken for sequencing was peripheral blood. The V gene is TRBV9, the J gene TRBJ1-2; D not certain. CDR3 amino acids: CASSDRSGYTF. For the CDR3, the DNA is TGTGCCAGCAGCGATCGGAGCGGCTACACCTTC.